These T cell receptor beta chains were read from a single sample in a study of OX40 agonist ivuxolimab in advanced cancers. TCRdb's copy holds only in-frame clones and misses some; the assay was immunoSEQ multiplex PCR. The table records over 55,000 clones, approximately 89% of them present only once. Sequenced material: CD4+ or CD8+ T cells sorted from blood, taken in a trial of the OX40 agonist ivuxolimab. The source is an adult with an advanced solid tumor such as melanoma, head and neck, liver or kidney cancer. Each CDR3 is given with its conserved first and last residue. The D gene is left open where the match is weak. Expanded clones get a size class; other rows say once, few or many, or leave the size out.

TRBJ1-5 TRBV19 few 18 . TGTGCCAGTAGTATTGGGGGGCCCGACGTGTCTAGCAATCAGCCCCAGCATTTT CASSIGGPDVSSNQPQHF
TRBJ2-1 TRBV28 . 14 TRBD2 TGTGCCAGTACTACTAGCGGCTACTACAATGAGCAGTTCTTC CASTTSGYYNEQFF
TRBJ1-2 TRBV9 . 15 . TGTGCCAGCAGCCCATCGACCGGATCTCTCTATGGCTACACCTTC CASSPSTGSLYGYTF
TRBJ2-5 TRBV2 . 14 . TGTGCCAGCACCGAACAGGGAGGGCAAGAGACCCAGTACTTC CASTEQGGQETQYF
TRBJ1-2 TRBV29-1 . 14 TRBD1 TGCAGCGTTGAACCTCCGGACAGGGTTTATGGCTACACCTTC CSVEPPDRVYGYTF
TRBJ2-5 TRBV7-3 . 14 . TGTGCCAGCAGCTTAATGGGGGGACAAGAGACCCAGTACTTC CASSLMGGQETQYF
TRBJ1-1 TRBV11-2 . 12 . TGTGCCAGCAGGTACTCAGTCGGAGAAGCTTTCTTT CASRYSVGEAFF
TRBJ2-5 TRBV6-7 . 13 . TGTGCCACCGCAGAGGGCAACCGGGAGACCCAGTACTTC CATAEGNRETQYF
TRBJ1-2 TRBV20-1 . 11 . TGCAGTGCCCGGACGGGAGGCGGCTACACCTTC CSARTGGGYTF
TRBJ2-2 TRBV30 once 11 . TGTGCCTGGAGTTTGGGCGGGGAGCTGTTTTTT CAWSLGGELFF
TRBJ1-3 TRBV28 . 15 . TGTGCCAGCAGACTCACCCCCGGGACTGGAAACACCATATATTTT CASRLTPGTGNTIYF
TRBJ2-3 TRBV19 . 14 . TGTGCCAGTACCCCCCCAAGGCCATCCGAAACGCAGTATTTT CASTPPRPSETQYF
TRBJ2-5 TRBV19 . 12 . TGTGCCACCGGGACCCTACAAGAGACCCAGTACTTC CATGTLQETQYF
TRBJ1-4 TRBV4-1 . 16 . TGCGCCAGCAGCCAAAGTCGAGGCAGTTGGGATGAAAAACTGTTTTTT CASSQSRGSWDEKLFF
TRBJ1-3 TRBV6-1 . 15 . TGTGCCAGCAGTGACGGGAGACCTCCTGGAAACACCATATATTTT CASSDGRPPGNTIYF
TRBJ2-2 TRBV7-6 . 18 TRBD1 TGTGCCAGCAGCAGAGGGACAGGGGGATCACAAAGCACCGGGGAGCTGTTTTTT CASSRGTGGSQSTGELFF
TRBJ1-2 TRBV28 . 14 . TGTGCCAGCAAACCTCCAGGGACCTCGTATGGCTACACCTTC CASKPPGTSYGYTF
TRBJ2-7 TRBV5-1 . 16 TRBD1 TGCGCCAGCAGCCGTTTCCGGGACAGGGGAGCTTACGAGCAGTACTTC CASSRFRDRGAYEQYF
TRBJ1-1 TRBV11-2 once 15 . TGTGCCAGCAGCTCACAAGAGGGGGGGAGTACTGAAGCTTTCTTT CASSSQEGGSTEAFF
TRBJ1-5 TRBV4-2 . 16 . TGTGCCAGCAGCCAAGGGGGAGCAGGGCAACATCAGCCCCAGCATTTT CASSQGGAGQHQPQHF
TRBJ1-1 TRBV19 . 13 . TGTGCCAGTAGTTATGGAGAGAACACTGAAGCTTTCTTT CASSYGENTEAFF
TRBJ2-2 TRBV11-3 . 15 . TGTGCCAGCAGCCCCAGGGGACCCAACACCGGGGAGCTGTTTTTT CASSPRGPNTGELFF
TRBJ2-7 TRBV11-2 . 12 . TGTGCCAGCAGCTTATTGACTTACGAGCAGTACTTC CASSLLTYEQYF
TRBJ1-1 TRBV6-1 . 10 . TGTGCCAGTACTAGTCGAGGAGCTTTCTTT CASTSRGAFF
TRBJ2-7 TRBV30 . 13 . TGTGCCTGGAGTGCGGACGGTCCCTACGAGCAGTACTTC CAWSADGPYEQYF
TRBJ1-1 TRBV4-2 . 14 TRBD1 TGTGCCAGCAGCCAAGGACAGGGGATCGCTGAAGCTTTCTTT CASSQGQGIAEAFF
TRBJ2-5 TRBV7-2 . 15 TRBD2 TGTGCCAGCATCCAGGGAGGGACTAGCCAAGAGACCCAGTACTTC CASIQGGTSQETQYF